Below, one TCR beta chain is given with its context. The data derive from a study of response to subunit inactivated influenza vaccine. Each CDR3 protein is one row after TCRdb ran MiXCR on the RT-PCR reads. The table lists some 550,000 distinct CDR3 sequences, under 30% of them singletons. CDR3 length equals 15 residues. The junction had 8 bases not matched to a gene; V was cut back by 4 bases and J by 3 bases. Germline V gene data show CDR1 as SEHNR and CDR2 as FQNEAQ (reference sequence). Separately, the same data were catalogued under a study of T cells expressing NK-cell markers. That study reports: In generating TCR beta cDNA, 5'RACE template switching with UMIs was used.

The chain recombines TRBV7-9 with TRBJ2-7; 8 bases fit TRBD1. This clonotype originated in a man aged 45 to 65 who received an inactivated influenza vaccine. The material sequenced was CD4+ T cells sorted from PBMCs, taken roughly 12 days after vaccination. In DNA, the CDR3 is TGTGCCAGCAGCTCGGACCGGGACAGGTTCTACGAGCAGTACTTC. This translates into CASSSDRDRFYEQYF. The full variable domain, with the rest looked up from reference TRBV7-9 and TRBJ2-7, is DTGVSQNPRHKITKRGQNVTFRCDPISEHNRLYWYRQTLGQGPEFLTYFQNEAQLEKSRLLSDRFSAERPKGSFSTLEIQRTEQGDSAMYLCASSSDRDRFYEQYFGPGTRLTVT.